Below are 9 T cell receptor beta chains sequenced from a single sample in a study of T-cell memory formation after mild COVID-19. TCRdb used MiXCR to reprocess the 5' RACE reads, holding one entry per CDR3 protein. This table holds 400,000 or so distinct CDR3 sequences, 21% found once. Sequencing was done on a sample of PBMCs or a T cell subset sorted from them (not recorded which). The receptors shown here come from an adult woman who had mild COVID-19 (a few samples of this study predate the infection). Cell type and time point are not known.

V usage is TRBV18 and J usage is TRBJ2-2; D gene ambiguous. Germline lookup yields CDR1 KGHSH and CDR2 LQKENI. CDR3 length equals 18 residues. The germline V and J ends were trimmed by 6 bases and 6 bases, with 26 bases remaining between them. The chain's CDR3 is CASSPMAGRVSGAGELFF. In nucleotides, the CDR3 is TGTGCCAGCTCCCCAATGGCAGGCCGAGTTTCCGGAGCCGGGGAGCTGTTTTTT.

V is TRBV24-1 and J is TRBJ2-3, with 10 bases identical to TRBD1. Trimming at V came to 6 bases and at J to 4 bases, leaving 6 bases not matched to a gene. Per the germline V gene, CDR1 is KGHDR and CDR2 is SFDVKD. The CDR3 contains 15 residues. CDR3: CATSKTGGAADTQYF. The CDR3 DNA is TGTGCCACCAGTAAGACAGGGGGCGCAGCAGATACGCAGTATTTT.

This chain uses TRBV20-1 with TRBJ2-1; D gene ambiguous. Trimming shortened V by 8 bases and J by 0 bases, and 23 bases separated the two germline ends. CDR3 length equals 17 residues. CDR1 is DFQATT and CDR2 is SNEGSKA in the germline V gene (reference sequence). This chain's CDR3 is CSIPFLASEASYNEQFF. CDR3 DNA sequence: TGCAGTATTCCATTCCTTGCTTCTGAGGCCTCCTACAATGAGCAGTTCTTC.

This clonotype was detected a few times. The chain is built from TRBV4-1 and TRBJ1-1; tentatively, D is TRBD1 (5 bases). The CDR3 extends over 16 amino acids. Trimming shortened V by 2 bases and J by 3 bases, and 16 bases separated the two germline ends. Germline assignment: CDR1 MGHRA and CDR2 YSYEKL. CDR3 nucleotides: TGCGCCAGCAGCCAACTTGAAGTTGCGGGACACACTGAAGCTTTCTTT. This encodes CASSQLEVAGHTEAFF.

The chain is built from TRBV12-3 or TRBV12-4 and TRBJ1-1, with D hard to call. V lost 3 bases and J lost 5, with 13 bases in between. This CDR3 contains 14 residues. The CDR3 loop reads CASSFVPGSTEAFF. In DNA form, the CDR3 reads TGTGCCAGCAGTTTCGTCCCAGGATCAACTGAAGCTTTCTTT.

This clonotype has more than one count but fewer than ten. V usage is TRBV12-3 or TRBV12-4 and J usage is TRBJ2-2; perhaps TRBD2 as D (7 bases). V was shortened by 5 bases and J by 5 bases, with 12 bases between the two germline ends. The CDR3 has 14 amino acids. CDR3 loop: CASSAGAPTGELFF. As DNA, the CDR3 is TGTGCCAGCAGTGCGGGGGCCCCGACCGGGGAGCTGTTTTTT.

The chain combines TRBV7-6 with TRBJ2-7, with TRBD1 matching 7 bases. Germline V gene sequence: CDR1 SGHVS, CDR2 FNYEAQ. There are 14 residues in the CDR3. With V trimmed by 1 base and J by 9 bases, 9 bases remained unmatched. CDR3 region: CASSLVGDSDGQYF. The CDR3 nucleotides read TGTGCCAGCAGCTTAGTCGGGGACAGCGACGGGCAGTACTTC.

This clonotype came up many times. The CDR3 is CASSLSGGFGGDTQYF. DNA of the CDR3: TGTGCCAGCAGCTTAAGCGGGGGATTCGGGGGAGATACGCAGTATTTT. The chain links TRBV7-3 to TRBJ2-3, with 7 bases identical to TRBD2. The CDR3 is made up of 16 amino acids. Germline assignment: CDR1 SGHTA and CDR2 FQGTGA. V was clipped by 1 base and J by 5 bases; unmatched bases: 9.

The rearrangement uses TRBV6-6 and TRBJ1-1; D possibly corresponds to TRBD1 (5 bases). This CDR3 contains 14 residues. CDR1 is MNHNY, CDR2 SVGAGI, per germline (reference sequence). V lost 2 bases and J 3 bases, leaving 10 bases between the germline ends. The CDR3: CASSYGGRDTEAFF. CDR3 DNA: TGTGCCAGCAGTTACGGGGGGAGGGACACTGAAGCTTTCTTT.